The sequence of this T cell receptor beta chain was determined in a study of a mutant IDH1 vaccine in newly diagnosed glioma. Findings of the study overall: Top-clonotype changes in peripheral T cells seemed unrelated to pseudoprogression.

Profiled with immunoSEQ multiplex PCR; TCRdb holds only in-frame clones, not every one. The data contain 53,000 or so clones, 65% to 80% of them seen just once; the ten biggest clones take up 5.5% to 8.5%. Time point in this sample: week 35, safety follow-up. A single vaccine dose contained 300 ug of mutant IDH1 20-mer peptide, and topical imiquimod was used with it. Eight vaccine injections were given to patients in weeks 1, 3, 5, 7, 11, 15, 19 and 23. Each donor presented with a new WHO grade 3 or 4 astrocytoma that tested IDH1-mutant and showed ATRX loss. To note about this clone: What it binds is not known.

The TCR sequence derives from a middle-aged man with glioma. Sample: PBMCs, taken from a glioma patient whose treatment included an IDH1 peptide vaccine.

CDR3 protein: CSVGSRWASGGSNEQFF. Written as DNA, the CDR3 is TGCAGCGTTGGGTCCCGATGGGCCAGCGGGGGGTCCAATGAGCAGTTCTTC. The chain couples TRBV29-1 to TRBJ2-1; 9 bases line up with TRBD2. The CDR3 has 17 amino acids. Germline V lookup: CDR1 SQVTM, CDR2 ANQGSEA. V lost 4 bases and J lost 6; bases outside the gene matches: 16.